Listed below are T cell receptor beta chains from one sample, sequenced in a study of T cell clones after liver transplantation. Sequencing used immunoSEQ multiplex PCR; TCRdb keeps in-frame clones, though not all of them. The sample has more than 10,000 clones, 70% to 80% seen once; the top ten hold approximately 30%. This specimen consisted of CD8+ T cells from blood, obtained at the 22-month timepoint. The receptors derive from a human patient who received a liver transplant. The T cells may come from the graft donor. CDR3s include the opening cysteine and the closing phenylalanine or tryptophan. Fields, in order: D gene, V gene, J gene, clone size, CDR3 DNA, CDR3 protein. The D gene is left open where the match is weak. Expanded clones are given a class, and other clones once, few, many or no size at all.

d_gene: TRBD1; v_gene: TRBV7-9; j_gene: TRBJ2-5; abundance: NA; CDR3nt: TGTGCCAGCAGCCCACAGGGGTCAGTAGAGACCCAGTACTTC; CDR3aa: CASSPQGSVETQYF
d_gene: NA; v_gene: TRBV13; j_gene: TRBJ1-6; abundance: NA; CDR3nt: TGTGCCAGCAGCGGAACAGATAGCTCCTATAATTCACCCCTCCACTTT; CDR3aa: CASSGTDSSYNSPLHF
d_gene: NA; v_gene: TRBV7-2; j_gene: TRBJ2-3; abundance: once; CDR3nt: TGTGCCAGCAGCTTTGTCCCGAAAAGCACAGATACGCAGTATTTT; CDR3aa: CASSFVPKSTDTQYF
d_gene: TRBD2; v_gene: TRBV9; j_gene: TRBJ2-2; abundance: NA; CDR3nt: TGTGCCAGCAGCGCCCCAGTGGCGGGGGTAAAGAACACCGGGGAGCTGTTTTTT; CDR3aa: CASSAPVAGVKNTGELFF
d_gene: NA; v_gene: TRBV6-1; j_gene: TRBJ1-1; abundance: NA; CDR3nt: TGTGCCAGCAGTGGGCCCCCACTAGGTTTGTATGAAGCTTTCTTT; CDR3aa: CASSGPPLGLYEAFF
d_gene: NA; v_gene: TRBV5-1; j_gene: TRBJ1-1; abundance: NA; CDR3nt: TGTGCCAGCAGCTTTTGGGGAGTTGACACTGAAGCTTTCTTT; CDR3aa: CASSFWGVDTEAFF
d_gene: NA; v_gene: TRBV7-3; j_gene: TRBJ2-5; abundance: NA; CDR3nt: TGTGCCAGCAGCCCCGGGACATCTACTTACCAAGAGACCCAGTACTTC; CDR3aa: CASSPGTSTYQETQYF
d_gene: TRBD1; v_gene: TRBV4-2; j_gene: TRBJ2-3; abundance: many; CDR3nt: TGTGCCAGCAGCCAAGAGCGACAGGGAACAGATACGCAGTATTTT; CDR3aa: CASSQERQGTDTQYF
d_gene: NA; v_gene: TRBV7-2; j_gene: TRBJ2-6; abundance: NA; CDR3nt: TGTGCCAGCAGCCGAGGGACTGTTATTGGGGCCAACGTCCTGACTTTC; CDR3aa: CASSRGTVIGANVLTF
d_gene: NA; v_gene: TRBV4-3; j_gene: TRBJ1-1; abundance: NA; CDR3nt: TGCGCCAGCAGCCAAGATGGGGGGAGAAGCACTGAAGCTTTCTTT; CDR3aa: CASSQDGGRSTEAFF
d_gene: NA; v_gene: TRBV6-1; j_gene: TRBJ2-3; abundance: NA; CDR3nt: TGTGCCAGCAGTGAAGCGCGGCTAGCTTCAGATACGCAGTATTTT; CDR3aa: CASSEARLASDTQYF
d_gene: TRBD1; v_gene: TRBV6-5; j_gene: TRBJ2-5; abundance: NA; CDR3nt: TGTGCCAGCAGTTCCGCTACCAGGGGGCAGGGAGAGACCCAGTACTTC; CDR3aa: CASSSATRGQGETQYF
d_gene: NA; v_gene: TRBV7-9; j_gene: TRBJ2-7; abundance: few; CDR3nt: TGTGCCAGCAGCTCCCAGGGAGAGCCCTACGAGCAGTACTTC; CDR3aa: CASSSQGEPYEQYF
d_gene: TRBD1; v_gene: TRBV27; j_gene: TRBJ1-2; abundance: few; CDR3nt: TGTGCCAGCAGTCCGACAGGGTATGGCTACACCTTC; CDR3aa: CASSPTGYGYTF
d_gene: NA; v_gene: TRBV4-3; j_gene: TRBJ2-1; abundance: NA; CDR3nt: TGCGCCAGCAGCCAAGGTACGCGTCCCTACAATGAGCAGTTCTTC; CDR3aa: CASSQGTRPYNEQFF
d_gene: TRBD2; v_gene: TRBV5-1; j_gene: TRBJ2-7; abundance: NA; CDR3nt: TGCGCCAGCAGCGCAAGCGGGGGGAGCTCCTACGAGCAGTACTTC; CDR3aa: CASSASGGSSYEQYF
d_gene: NA; v_gene: TRBV4-1; j_gene: TRBJ2-3; abundance: NA; CDR3nt: TGCGCCAGCAGCCAAGGCGAGGGTAGCACAGATACGCAGTATTTT; CDR3aa: CASSQGEGSTDTQYF
d_gene: TRBD1; v_gene: TRBV5-1; j_gene: TRBJ2-7; abundance: NA; CDR3nt: TGCGCCAGCAGCCCGGGACAGGGGGCGGACGAGCAGTACTTC; CDR3aa: CASSPGQGADEQYF
d_gene: NA; v_gene: TRBV6-6; j_gene: TRBJ2-4; abundance: NA; CDR3nt: TGTGCCACCCAGTCGGGAAGCGGCCGAAACATTCAGTACTTC; CDR3aa: CATQSGSGRNIQYF
d_gene: NA; v_gene: TRBV10-3; j_gene: TRBJ2-3; abundance: few; CDR3nt: TGTGCCATCAGACAGGGATCTAGCACAGATACGCAGTATTTT; CDR3aa: CAIRQGSSTDTQYF
d_gene: NA; v_gene: TRBV11-2; j_gene: TRBJ1-6; abundance: NA; CDR3nt: TGTGCCAGCAGCTTAGAGGGGGGGGACGGATCACCCCTCCACTTT; CDR3aa: CASSLEGGDGSPLHF
d_gene: NA; v_gene: TRBV27; j_gene: TRBJ2-7; abundance: many; CDR3nt: TGTGCCAGCACCGGGACCGACTCCTCCTACGAGCAGTACTTC; CDR3aa: CASTGTDSSYEQYF
d_gene: TRBD1; v_gene: TRBV2; j_gene: TRBJ2-7; abundance: NA; CDR3nt: TGTGCCAGCAGGTGGGGACAGGGGGCATCGAGGACTAGCACCATATACGAGCAGTACTTC; CDR3aa: CASRWGQGASRTSTIYEQYF
d_gene: NA; v_gene: TRBV7-9; j_gene: TRBJ1-2; abundance: NA; CDR3nt: TGTGCCAGCAGCGCACCGAACAGGGTTGCGGACTATGGCTACACCTTC; CDR3aa: CASSAPNRVADYGYTF
d_gene: NA; v_gene: TRBV7-7; j_gene: TRBJ2-5; abundance: NA; CDR3nt: TGTGCCAGCAGCTCTGGACACGAAGAGACCCAGTACTTC; CDR3aa: CASSSGHEETQYF
d_gene: NA; v_gene: TRBV23-1; j_gene: TRBJ2-3; abundance: once; CDR3nt: TGCGCCACCACGGGTCGGGCGGATCGGGCAGATACGCAGTATTTT; CDR3aa: CATTGRADRADTQYF
d_gene: NA; v_gene: TRBV6-6; j_gene: TRBJ2-7; abundance: NA; CDR3nt: TGTGCCAGCAGAACGGTAGGCTACGAGCAGTACTTC; CDR3aa: CASRTVGYEQYF
d_gene: NA; v_gene: TRBV4-3; j_gene: TRBJ1-4; abundance: NA; CDR3nt: TGCGCCAGCAGCCAAGCGGGTACCAGGGTGGAACTGTTTTTT; CDR3aa: CASSQAGTRVELFF
d_gene: NA; v_gene: TRBV7-2; j_gene: TRBJ2-1; abundance: NA; CDR3nt: TGTGCCAGCAGCTTAGAAGGGGTTTACAATGAGCAGTTCTTC; CDR3aa: CASSLEGVYNEQFF
d_gene: NA; v_gene: TRBV4-2; j_gene: TRBJ1-2; abundance: once; CDR3nt: TGTGCCAGCAGCCAAGCGGGGAATGGCTACACCTTC; CDR3aa: CASSQAGNGYTF
d_gene: NA; v_gene: TRBV4-1; j_gene: TRBJ2-2; abundance: NA; CDR3nt: TGCGCCAGCAGCCAAGGGCTAGCTAACACCGGGGAGCTGTTTTTT; CDR3aa: CASSQGLANTGELFF
d_gene: TRBD1; v_gene: TRBV11-1; j_gene: TRBJ2-5; abundance: NA; CDR3nt: TGTGCCAGCAATAAATTGACAGGGGACCAAGAGACCCAGTACTTC; CDR3aa: CASNKLTGDQETQYF
d_gene: NA; v_gene: TRBV9; j_gene: TRBJ2-5; abundance: NA; CDR3nt: TGTGCCAGCAGCTCAGGTGACGTGGAGACCCAGTACTTC; CDR3aa: CASSSGDVETQYF
d_gene: NA; v_gene: TRBV5-1; j_gene: TRBJ1-1; abundance: NA; CDR3nt: TGCGCCAGCAGCTTGTGGGACGGGGGCACTGAAGCTTTCTTT; CDR3aa: CASSLWDGGTEAFF
d_gene: TRBD2; v_gene: TRBV6-5; j_gene: TRBJ2-4; abundance: NA; CDR3nt: TGTGCCAGCAGTTACGGGCGGGGGACCATCAAAAACATTCAGTACTTC; CDR3aa: CASSYGRGTIKNIQYF
d_gene: TRBD1; v_gene: TRBV6-5; j_gene: TRBJ2-7; abundance: NA; CDR3nt: TGTGCCAGCAGTTACGATGGGACAGCCTACGAGCAGTACTTC; CDR3aa: CASSYDGTAYEQYF
d_gene: NA; v_gene: TRBV29-1; j_gene: TRBJ2-3; abundance: NA; CDR3nt: TGCAGCGTTGACGGAGGGATGGGTGATACGCAGTATTTT; CDR3aa: CSVDGGMGDTQYF
d_gene: TRBD2; v_gene: TRBV7-7; j_gene: TRBJ2-1; abundance: NA; CDR3nt: TGTGCTAGCAGCTTAGGGGAGGGCCCTTTCTATGAGCAGTTCTTC; CDR3aa: CASSLGEGPFYEQFF
d_gene: NA; v_gene: TRBV6-6; j_gene: TRBJ2-7; abundance: hyperexpanded; CDR3nt: TGTGCCAGCAGTCGGGGCGAGCAGTACTTC; CDR3aa: CASSRGEQYF
d_gene: NA; v_gene: TRBV28; j_gene: TRBJ1-5; abundance: large; CDR3nt: TGTGCCAGCAATCTGGAGGGTCTTGGTAGGCCCCAGCATTTT; CDR3aa: CASNLEGLGRPQHF
d_gene: NA; v_gene: TRBV4-3; j_gene: TRBJ2-7; abundance: NA; CDR3nt: TGCGCCAGCAGCCAGCATATTCCCACCTTAGGGGCACTCTCCTACGAGCAGTACTTC; CDR3aa: CASSQHIPTLGALSYEQYF
d_gene: NA; v_gene: TRBV7-3; j_gene: TRBJ2-1; abundance: NA; CDR3nt: TGTGCCAGCAGCTTACACAATGGCCCTGTTAACAATGAGCAGTTCTTC; CDR3aa: CASSLHNGPVNNEQFF
d_gene: TRBD1; v_gene: TRBV7-2; j_gene: TRBJ2-1; abundance: NA; CDR3nt: TGTGCCAGCAGCCCAACAGGGGGCAGGAGGGAGCAGTTCTTC; CDR3aa: CASSPTGGRREQFF
d_gene: NA; v_gene: TRBV19; j_gene: TRBJ1-1; abundance: few; CDR3nt: TGTGCCAGTAGCCACGGGAACACTGAAGCTTTCTTT; CDR3aa: CASSHGNTEAFF
d_gene: NA; v_gene: TRBV19; j_gene: TRBJ1-1; abundance: NA; CDR3nt: TGTGCCAGTAGGTCGAGCCTGGGGGCTGAGACTGAAGCTTTCTTT; CDR3aa: CASRSSLGAETEAFF
d_gene: TRBD2; v_gene: TRBV10-3; j_gene: TRBJ2-1; abundance: NA; CDR3nt: TGTGCCATCAGTGAGTCGGTAGCGGGGTACGGGTACAATGAGCAGTTCTTC; CDR3aa: CAISESVAGYGYNEQFF
d_gene: NA; v_gene: TRBV9; j_gene: TRBJ1-3; abundance: NA; CDR3nt: TGTGCCAGCAGCCAGTCGGGGGGGCGATACACCATATATTTT; CDR3aa: CASSQSGGRYTIYF
d_gene: NA; v_gene: TRBV4-1; j_gene: TRBJ2-7; abundance: NA; CDR3nt: TGCGCCAGCAGCTCCCTGGCGGGGGCGGCCTACGAGCAGTACTTC; CDR3aa: CASSSLAGAAYEQYF
d_gene: NA; v_gene: TRBV11-2; j_gene: TRBJ1-3; abundance: once; CDR3nt: TGTGCCAGCAGCTCGAGGGCGCAAGAAGGAAACACCATATATTTT; CDR3aa: CASSSRAQEGNTIYF
d_gene: NA; v_gene: TRBV7-2; j_gene: TRBJ2-7; abundance: NA; CDR3nt: TGTGCCAGCAGCTTAGAGGCGGGACCCTACGAGCAGTACTTC; CDR3aa: CASSLEAGPYEQYF
d_gene: NA; v_gene: TRBV7-7; j_gene: TRBJ2-1; abundance: NA; CDR3nt: TGTGCCAGCAGCCCTCAGCCGGGCGCGAGCTCCTACAATGAGCAGTTCTTC; CDR3aa: CASSPQPGASSYNEQFF
d_gene: TRBD2; v_gene: TRBV4-3; j_gene: TRBJ2-1; abundance: NA; CDR3nt: TGCGCCAGCAGCCAAGGTAGCGGGACTATGAATGAGCAGTTCTTC; CDR3aa: CASSQGSGTMNEQFF
d_gene: TRBD1; v_gene: TRBV11-1; j_gene: TRBJ1-2; abundance: NA; CDR3nt: TGTGCCAGCAGCGGGCGAACAGGGGGCGCGATACATGGCTACACCTTC; CDR3aa: CASSGRTGGAIHGYTF
d_gene: NA; v_gene: TRBV19; j_gene: TRBJ1-1; abundance: once; CDR3nt: TGTGCCAGTAGTATGGACAGTCGGAACACTGAAGCTTTCTTT; CDR3aa: CASSMDSRNTEAFF
d_gene: TRBD2; v_gene: TRBV4-3; j_gene: TRBJ2-1; abundance: NA; CDR3nt: TGCGCCAGCAGCCAACGGACTAGCGGGAGAAATGAGCAGTTCTTC; CDR3aa: CASSQRTSGRNEQFF
d_gene: NA; v_gene: TRBV4-3; j_gene: TRBJ1-5; abundance: NA; CDR3nt: TGCGCCAGCAGCCAAGATCGGGTGACTGGTCAGCCCCAGCATTTT; CDR3aa: CASSQDRVTGQPQHF
d_gene: NA; v_gene: TRBV27; j_gene: TRBJ2-7; abundance: NA; CDR3nt: TGTGCCAGCAGTAACAAGGGAGGCGAGCAGTACTTC; CDR3aa: CASSNKGGEQYF
d_gene: TRBD2; v_gene: TRBV7-2; j_gene: TRBJ2-3; abundance: NA; CDR3nt: TGTGCCAGCAGTATTAGCGGGAGTCAAGATACGCAGTATTTT; CDR3aa: CASSISGSQDTQYF
d_gene: NA; v_gene: TRBV5-3; j_gene: TRBJ2-1; abundance: NA; CDR3nt: TGTGCCAGAAGCCCCATCCGTAGCGACAATGAGCAGTTCTTC; CDR3aa: CARSPIRSDNEQFF
d_gene: NA; v_gene: TRBV4-2; j_gene: TRBJ2-3; abundance: many; CDR3nt: TGTGCCAGCAGCCGGGAAGCGGGCTTTTACACAGATACGCAGTATTTT; CDR3aa: CASSREAGFYTDTQYF